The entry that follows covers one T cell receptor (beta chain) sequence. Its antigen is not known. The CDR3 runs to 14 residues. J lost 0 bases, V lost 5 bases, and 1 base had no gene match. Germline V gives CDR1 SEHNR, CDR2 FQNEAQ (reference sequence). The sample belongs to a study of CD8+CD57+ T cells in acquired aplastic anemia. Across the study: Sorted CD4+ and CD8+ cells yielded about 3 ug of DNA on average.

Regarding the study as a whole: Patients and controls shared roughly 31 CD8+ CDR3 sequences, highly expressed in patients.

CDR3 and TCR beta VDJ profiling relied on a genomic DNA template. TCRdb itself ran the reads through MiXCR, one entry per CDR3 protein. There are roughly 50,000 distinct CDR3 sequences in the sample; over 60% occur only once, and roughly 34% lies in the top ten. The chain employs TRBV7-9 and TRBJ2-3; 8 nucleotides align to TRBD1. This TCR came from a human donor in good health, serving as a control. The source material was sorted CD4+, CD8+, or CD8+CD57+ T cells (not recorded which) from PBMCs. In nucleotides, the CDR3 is TGTGCCAGCAGCCGGGACAGGAGCACAGATACGCAGTATTTT. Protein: CASSRDRSTDTQYF.